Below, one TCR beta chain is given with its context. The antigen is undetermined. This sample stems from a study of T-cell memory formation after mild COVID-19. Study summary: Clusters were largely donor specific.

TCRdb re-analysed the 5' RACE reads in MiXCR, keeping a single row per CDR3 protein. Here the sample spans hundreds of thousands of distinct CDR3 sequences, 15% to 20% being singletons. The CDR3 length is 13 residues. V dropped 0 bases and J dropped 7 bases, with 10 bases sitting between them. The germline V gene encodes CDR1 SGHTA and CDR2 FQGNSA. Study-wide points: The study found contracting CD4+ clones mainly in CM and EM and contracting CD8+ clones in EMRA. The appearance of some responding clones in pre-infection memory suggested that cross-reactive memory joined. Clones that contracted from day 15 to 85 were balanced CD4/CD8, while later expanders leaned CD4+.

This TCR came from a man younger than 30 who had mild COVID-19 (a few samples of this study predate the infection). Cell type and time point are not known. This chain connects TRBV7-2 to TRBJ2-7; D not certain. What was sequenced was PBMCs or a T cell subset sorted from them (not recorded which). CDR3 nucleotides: TGTGCCAGCAGCTTAGCGCGAGCGATGGAGCAGTACGTC. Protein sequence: CASSLARAMEQYV.